The clone carrying this T cell receptor beta chain was seen more than once but under ten times. Recovered status applied to Cohort 3 donors who had two consecutive negative PCRs. It also applied to those with clearance or with symptom resolution. This specimen comes from a study of blood T cell repertoires in COVID-19. Whole-study context: In each case, the material was cDNA or gDNA derived from T cells, B-cell-depleted T cells, or PBMCs.

The germline V gene has CDR1 MGHRA and CDR2 YSYEKL. The V gene lost 3 bases and the J gene lost 0 bases, with 11 bases spanning the gap. This CDR3 region has 15 residues. Libraries were prepared by immunoSEQ multiplex PCR; TCRdb keeps only in-frame clonotypes and omits some of them. This sample yields nearly 200,000 clones, of which about 90% are seen a single time; approximately 7.6% belongs to the top ten. The sample taken for sequencing was PBMCs or T cells enriched from blood (not recorded which). This TCR was sampled from a woman aged 18-29 years who had recovered from COVID-19. The chain recombines TRBV4-1 with TRBJ2-5, with D possibly being TRBD1 (5 bases). CDR3 in amino acids: CASSHVATDQETQYF. The CDR3 DNA follows: TGCGCCAGCAGCCATGTTGCGACAGACCAAGAGACCCAGTACTTC.